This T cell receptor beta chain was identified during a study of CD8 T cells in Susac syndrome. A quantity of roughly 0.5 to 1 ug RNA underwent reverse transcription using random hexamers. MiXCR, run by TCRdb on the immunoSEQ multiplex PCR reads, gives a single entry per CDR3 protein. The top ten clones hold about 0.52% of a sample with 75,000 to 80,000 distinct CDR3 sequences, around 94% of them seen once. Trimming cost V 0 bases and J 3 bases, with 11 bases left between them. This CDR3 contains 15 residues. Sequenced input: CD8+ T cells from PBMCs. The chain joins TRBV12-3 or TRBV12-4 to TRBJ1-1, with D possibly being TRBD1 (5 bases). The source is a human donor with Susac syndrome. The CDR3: CASSLAPGRDTEAFF. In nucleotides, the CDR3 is TGTGCCAGCAGTTTAGCCCCAGGCAGGGACACTGAAGCTTTCTTT.